The 19 T cell receptor beta chains presented below share a single source sample, sequenced in a study of cytomegalovirus exposure and HLA in healthy donors. The method was immunoSEQ multiplex PCR; TCRdb's version includes in-frame clones alone and lacks a portion of them. The sample carries about 150,000 clones, about 86% recorded once. The sample was PBMCs. Receptors originate from a man aged 18 to 35 in good health and CMV-seropositive.

The chain is built from TRBV10-3 and TRBJ2-7; D perhaps matches TRBD1 (5 bases). The V gene's germline CDR1 is ENHRY and CDR2 SYGVKD. The germline V and J ends were trimmed by 3 bases and 2 bases, with 8 bases remaining between them. This CDR3 region has 13 residues. As DNA, the CDR3 is TGTGCCATCAGTGAAGACAGTACCTACGAGCAGTACTTC. This gives the protein CAISEDSTYEQYF.

V is TRBV27 and J is TRBJ2-7, with 8 bases aligning to TRBD1. The germline V gene has CDR1 MNHEY and CDR2 SMNVEV (reference sequence). Germline trimming cut 5 bases from V and 4 bases from J; bases unmatched to any gene: 7. The CDR3 covers 14 residues. This CDR3 reads CASSPGTGEYEQYF. CDR3 coding DNA: TGTGCCAGCAGTCCTGGGACAGGCGAGTACGAGCAGTACTTC.

The V and J genes are TRBV9 and TRBJ2-2; D might be TRBD2 (5 bases). The V gene's germline CDR1 is SGDLS and CDR2 YYNGEE. This CDR3 comprises 13 residues. Trimming left V 3 bases short and J 8 bases short, with 11 bases between. CDR3: CASSGLGGGELFF. The CDR3 region has the DNA TGTGCCAGCAGCGGGCTAGGCGGGGGGGAGCTGTTTTTT.

Turning to this clone: The same CDR3 arises from other DNA sequences in this sample as well. The CDR3 sequence is CASTPGTGVGGYTF. In nucleotides, the CDR3 is TGTGCCTCAACGCCCGGGACAGGGGTAGGTGGCTACACCTTC. The rearrangement uses TRBV27 and TRBJ1-2, with 10 nucleotides matching TRBD1. CDR1 MNHEY and CDR2 SMNVEV come from the germline V gene (reference sequence). Germline trimming cut 11 bases from V and 7 bases from J; bases unmatched to any gene: 13. The CDR3 totals 14 residues.

The chain combines TRBV5-1 with TRBJ2-7; possible D gene TRBD1, 5 bases. This CDR3 has 13 amino acids. The V end lost 4 bases, the J end lost 3 bases, and 11 bases lay between the germline ends. Germline V gene data show CDR1 as SGHRS and CDR2 as YFSETQ. The CDR3 region is CASSAPDSYEQYF. The DNA of the CDR3 is TGCGCCAGCAGCGCCCCCGACAGCTACGAGCAGTACTTC.

The chain uses TRBV9 and TRBJ2-1, with D uncertain. Trimming removed 4 bases at V and 9 bases at J, with 20 bases between. This CDR3 has 15 amino acids. The germline V gene encodes CDR1 SGDLS and CDR2 YYNGEE. The CDR3 reads CASSYLADPRGEQFF. In nucleotides, the CDR3 is TGTGCCAGCAGCTACTTAGCCGATCCCCGCGGTGAGCAGTTCTTC.

The chain combines TRBV6-5 with TRBJ1-3; D gene ambiguous. Germline V lookup: CDR1 MNHEY, CDR2 SVGAGI. With 2 bases removed from V and 0 bases from J, the gap between germline ends came to 8 bases. The CDR3 has 15 residues. The CDR3 DNA reads TGTGCCAGCAGTTACCCCGGGAGCTCTGGAAACACCATATATTTT. This encodes CASSYPGSSGNTIYF.

The chain links TRBV7-9 to TRBJ2-7, with 7 nucleotides matching TRBD2. After removal of 7 bases from V and 3 bases from J, the junction contained 12 bases not matched to a gene. The germline CDR1 and CDR2 sequences are SEHNR and FQNEAQ (reference sequence). The CDR3 spans 15 residues. CDR3 amino acids: CASISPQGGYYEQYF. DNA for the CDR3: TGTGCCAGCATAAGTCCGCAGGGAGGGTACTACGAGCAGTACTTC.

The chain joins TRBV6-5 to TRBJ2-3; weak D call: TRBD2 (5 bases). The V gene lost 2 bases and the J gene lost 4 bases, with 10 bases spanning the gap. CDR1 is MNHEY, CDR2 SVGAGI, per germline. This CDR3 has 14 residues. CDR3 coding DNA: TGTGCCAGCAGTTACCGGCTAGCACCAGATACGCAGTATTTT. This encodes CASSYRLAPDTQYF.

The J gene is TRBJ2-7, the V gene TRBV7-8, with 13 bases lining up with TRBD2. The CDR3 has 16 amino acids. CDR1 SGHVS and CDR2 FQNEAQ come from the germline V gene. The V segment lost 1 base and the J segment 3 bases; nucleotides outside the gene matches: 3. The CDR3 bases are TGTGCCAGCAGCTTAGACGGGACTAGCGGGATCTACGAGCAGTACTTC. Protein sequence: CASSLDGTSGIYEQYF.

This rearrangement joins TRBV12-5 to TRBJ2-4, with 9 bases identical to TRBD1. Per germline, CDR1 LGHNT and CDR2 FRNRAP. Unmatched junction bases numbered 3, after V lost 1 base and J lost 5 bases. The CDR3 has 15 residues. The CDR3 spells CASGLGTGVENIQYF. The CDR3 nucleotides are TGTGCTAGTGGTTTGGGGACAGGGGTCGAAAACATTCAGTACTTC.

This sequence joins TRBV9 and TRBJ2-1; 10 bases line up with TRBD2. Trimming at V came to 3 bases and at J to 3 bases, leaving 6 bases not matched to a gene. This CDR3 has 16 residues. The germline V gene has CDR1 SGDLS and CDR2 YYNGEE. The CDR3 loop is CASSALAGALYNEQFF. Here the CDR3 DNA reads TGTGCCAGCAGCGCCCTAGCGGGGGCCCTCTACAATGAGCAGTTCTTC.

The rearrangement links TRBV2 to TRBJ2-1; D might be TRBD1 (5 bases). From germline, CDR1 is SNHLY and CDR2 FYNNEI. This CDR3 is built from 15 residues. The V end was cut by 5 bases, the J end by 0 bases, with 11 bases between. CDR3 amino acids: CASSSDRASYNEQFF. The CDR3 DNA reads as TGTGCCAGCAGTTCAGACAGAGCCTCCTACAATGAGCAGTTCTTC.

The rearrangement uses TRBV19 and TRBJ1-6; a possible D gene is TRBD1 (6 bases). Between the trimmed V and J ends, which lost 6 bases and 13 bases, there was a span of 19 bases. The CDR3 consists of 14 residues. Per germline, CDR1 LNHDA and CDR2 SQIVND (reference sequence). The DNA for the CDR3 is TGTGCCAGTAGCTGGGGCGATCGGGGGGGCCCCCTCCACTTT. Translation gives CASSWGDRGGPLHF.

This clone was seen a handful of times. This chain links TRBV1 with TRBJ2-7; the table's D call of TRBD2 was not tested on the DNA. TRBV1 is termed a pseudogene. The CDR3 is 18 residues long. The CDR3 loop is CTSSQDGGGLIGSYEQYF. The CDR3 DNA sequence: TGCACCAGCAGCCAAGATGGGGGGGGGCTGATCGGTTCCTACGAGCAGTACTTC.

V and J are TRBV2 and TRBJ2-5, with 7 bases identical to TRBD2. J lost 0 bases, V lost 6 bases, and 7 bases had no gene match. Germline loops: CDR1 SNHLY, CDR2 FYNNEI. The CDR3 loop spans 15 amino acids. The chain's CDR3 is CASRAKRGNQETQYF. The DNA of the CDR3 is TGTGCCAGCAGAGCAAAGCGGGGTAACCAAGAGACCCAGTACTTC.

This clone has a single count. The chain joins TRBV25-1 to TRBJ2-3; TRBD1 might be the D (6 bases). The CDR3 spans 12 residues. Germline CDR1 reads MGHDK; CDR2 reads SYGVNS. Trimming shortened V by 7 bases and J by 5 bases, and 10 bases separated the two germline ends. DNA for the CDR3: TGTGCCAGCACCCTCAGGGGAGATACGCAGTATTTT. Its translation: CASTLRGDTQYF.

This rearrangement joins TRBV27 to TRBJ1-1; TRBD1 agrees at 7 bases. CDR3 length: 15 residues. Germline lookup yields CDR1 MNHEY and CDR2 SMNVEV (reference sequence). J was trimmed by 3 bases and V by 1 base; bases with no gene match: 5. CDR3 residues: CASSLYTGEDTEAFF. The CDR3 region has the DNA TGTGCCAGCAGTTTATACACAGGGGAAGACACTGAAGCTTTCTTT.

This chain links TRBV9 with TRBJ2-2; the D gene is possibly TRBD1 (6 bases). The CDR3 has 14 residues. Trimming removed 7 bases from V and 5 bases from J, with 15 bases in between. CDR1 and CDR2 from the germline V gene are SGDLS and YYNGEE. Written as DNA, the CDR3 is TGTGCCAGCGGGCCGGGACATTTGACCGGGGAGCTGTTTTTT. This gives the protein CASGPGHLTGELFF.